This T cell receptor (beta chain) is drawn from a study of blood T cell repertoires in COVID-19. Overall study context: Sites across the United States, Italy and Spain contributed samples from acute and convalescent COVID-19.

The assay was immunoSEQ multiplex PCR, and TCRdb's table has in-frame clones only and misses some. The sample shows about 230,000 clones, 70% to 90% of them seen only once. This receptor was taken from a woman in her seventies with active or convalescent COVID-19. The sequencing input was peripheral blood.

CDR3 coding DNA: TGTGCCATCAGTGAGAGTGGGGGACTAGCTGGACAGACCCAGTACTTC. Translating gives CAISESGGLAGQTQYF. V is TRBV10-3 and J is TRBJ2-5, with TRBD2 matching 9 bases. Per the germline V gene, CDR1 is ENHRY and CDR2 is SYGVKD. The CDR3 has 16 amino acids. Losses at the gene ends were 2 bases for V and 6 bases for J; bases not matched to a gene: 10.